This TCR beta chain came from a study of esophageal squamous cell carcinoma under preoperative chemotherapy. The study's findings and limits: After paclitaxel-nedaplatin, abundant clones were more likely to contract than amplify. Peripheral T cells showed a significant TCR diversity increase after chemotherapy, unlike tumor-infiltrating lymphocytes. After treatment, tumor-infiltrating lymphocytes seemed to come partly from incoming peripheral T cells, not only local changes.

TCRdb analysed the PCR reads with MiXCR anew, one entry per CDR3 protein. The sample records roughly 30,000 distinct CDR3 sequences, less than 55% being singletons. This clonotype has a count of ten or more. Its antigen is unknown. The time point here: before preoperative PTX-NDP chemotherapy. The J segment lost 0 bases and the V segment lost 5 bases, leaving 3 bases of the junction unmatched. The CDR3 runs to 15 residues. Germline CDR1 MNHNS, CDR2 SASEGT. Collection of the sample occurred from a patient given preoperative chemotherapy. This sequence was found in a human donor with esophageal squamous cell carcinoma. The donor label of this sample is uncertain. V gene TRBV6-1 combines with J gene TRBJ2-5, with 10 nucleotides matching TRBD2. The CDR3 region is CASSRTSGYQETQYF. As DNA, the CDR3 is TGTGCCAGCAGTCGGACTAGCGGATACCAAGAGACCCAGTACTTC.